This T cell receptor beta chain came from a study of blood T cell repertoires in COVID-19. Study details: PBMCs, B-cell-depleted T cells, or T cells provided the cDNA or gDNA that made up the material.

TCRdb keeps only in-frame clones here, not all; method: immunoSEQ multiplex PCR. The table includes approximately 64,000 clones, roughly 90% detected once. The receptor was isolated from a man between 65 and 80 years old with acute or convalescent COVID-19. The specimen was peripheral blood.

DNA of the CDR3: TGTGCCAGCAGCTTAAGGGTCGGGGGGACGACAGATACGCAGTATTTT. The encoded protein is CASSLRVGGTTDTQYF. The chain has TRBV7-3 and TRBJ2-3; 7 bases are a match to TRBD2. CDR3 length: 16 amino acids. V gave up 1 base and J gave up 3 bases; unmatched junction bases: 7. Germline CDR1 SGHTA, CDR2 FQGTGA.